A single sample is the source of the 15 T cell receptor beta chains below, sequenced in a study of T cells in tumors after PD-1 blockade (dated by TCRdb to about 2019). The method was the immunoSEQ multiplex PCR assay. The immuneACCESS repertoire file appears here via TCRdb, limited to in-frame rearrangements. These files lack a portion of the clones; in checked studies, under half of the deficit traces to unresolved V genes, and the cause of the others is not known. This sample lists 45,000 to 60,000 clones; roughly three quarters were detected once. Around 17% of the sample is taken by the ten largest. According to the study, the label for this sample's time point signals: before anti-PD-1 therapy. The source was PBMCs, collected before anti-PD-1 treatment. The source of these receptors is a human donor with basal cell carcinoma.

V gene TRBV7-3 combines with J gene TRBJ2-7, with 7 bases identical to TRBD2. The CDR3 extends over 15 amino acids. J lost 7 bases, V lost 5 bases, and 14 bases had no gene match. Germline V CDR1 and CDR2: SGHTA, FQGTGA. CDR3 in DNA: TGTGCCAGCAGCCCCGGGGGAGGGGCAGATAGGGAGCAGTACTTC. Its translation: CASSPGGGADREQYF.

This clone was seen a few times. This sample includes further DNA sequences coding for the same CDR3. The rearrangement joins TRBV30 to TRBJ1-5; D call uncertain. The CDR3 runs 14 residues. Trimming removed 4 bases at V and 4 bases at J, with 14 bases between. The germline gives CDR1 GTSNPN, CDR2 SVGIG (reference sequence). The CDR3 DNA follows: TGTGCCTGGACCCCCCGGGATCAAAATCAGCCCCAGCATTTT. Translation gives CAWTPRDQNQPQHF.

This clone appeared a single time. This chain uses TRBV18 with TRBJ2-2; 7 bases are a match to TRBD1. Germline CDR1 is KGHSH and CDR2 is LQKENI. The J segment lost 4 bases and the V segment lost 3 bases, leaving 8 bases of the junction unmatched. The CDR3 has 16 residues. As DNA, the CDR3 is TGTGCCAGCTCACCGCGACAGGGAAGAATCACCGGGGAGCTGTTTTTT. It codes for CASSPRQGRITGELFF. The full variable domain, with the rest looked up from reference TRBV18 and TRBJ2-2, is NAGVMQNPRHLVRRRGQEARLRCSPMKGHSHVYWYRQLPEEGLKFMVYLQKENIIDESGMPKERFSAEFPKEGPSILRIQQVVRGDSAAYFCASSPRQGRITGELFFGEGSRLTVL.

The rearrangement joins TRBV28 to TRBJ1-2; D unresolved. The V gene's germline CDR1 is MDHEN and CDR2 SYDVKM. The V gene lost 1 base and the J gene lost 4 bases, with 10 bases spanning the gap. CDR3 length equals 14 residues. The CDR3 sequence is CASSLFGVVYGYTF. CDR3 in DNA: TGTGCCAGCAGTTTATTTGGGGTAGTCTATGGCTACACCTTC.

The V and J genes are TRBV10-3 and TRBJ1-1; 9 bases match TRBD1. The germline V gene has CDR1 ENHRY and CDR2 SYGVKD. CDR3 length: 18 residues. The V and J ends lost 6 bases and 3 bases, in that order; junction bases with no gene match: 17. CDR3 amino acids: CAIRPGQGTGILYTEAFF. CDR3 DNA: TGTGCCATCAGGCCAGGGCAGGGGACAGGGATTCTGTACACTGAAGCTTTCTTT.

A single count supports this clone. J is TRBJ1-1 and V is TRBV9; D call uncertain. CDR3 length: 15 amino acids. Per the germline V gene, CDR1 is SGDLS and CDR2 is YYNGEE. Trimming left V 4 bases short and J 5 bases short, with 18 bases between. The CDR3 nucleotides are TGTGCCAGCAGCCCCTCGGGCGGGAGGTGGACTGAAGCTTTCTTT. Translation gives CASSPSGGRWTEAFF.

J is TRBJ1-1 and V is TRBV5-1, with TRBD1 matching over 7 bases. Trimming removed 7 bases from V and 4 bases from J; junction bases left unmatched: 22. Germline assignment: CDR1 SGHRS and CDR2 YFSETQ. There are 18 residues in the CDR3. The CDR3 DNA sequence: TGCGCCAGCTCCAACCTACCGGGACAGCTGGTCTTGGGCACTGAAGCTTTCTTT. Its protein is CASSNLPGQLVLGTEAFF.

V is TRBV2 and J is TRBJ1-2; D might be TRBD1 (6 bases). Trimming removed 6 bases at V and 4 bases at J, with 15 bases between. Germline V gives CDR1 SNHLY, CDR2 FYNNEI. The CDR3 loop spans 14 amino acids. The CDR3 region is CASRGGGSSYGYTF. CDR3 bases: TGTGCCAGCAGGGGCGGGGGCAGTAGCTATGGCTACACCTTC.

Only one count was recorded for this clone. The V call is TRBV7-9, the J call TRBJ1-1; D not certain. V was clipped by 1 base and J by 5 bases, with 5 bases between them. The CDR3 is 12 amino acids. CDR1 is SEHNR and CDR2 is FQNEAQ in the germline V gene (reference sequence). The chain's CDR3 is CASSLGSTEAFF. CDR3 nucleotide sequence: TGTGCCAGCAGCTTAGGGTCGACTGAAGCTTTCTTT. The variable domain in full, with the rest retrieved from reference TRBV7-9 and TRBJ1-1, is DTGVSQNPRHKITKRGQNVTFRCDPISEHNRLYWYRQTLGQGPEFLTYFQNEAQLEKSRLLSDRFSAERPKGSFSTLEIQRTEQGDSAMYLCASSLGSTEAFFGQGTRLTVV.

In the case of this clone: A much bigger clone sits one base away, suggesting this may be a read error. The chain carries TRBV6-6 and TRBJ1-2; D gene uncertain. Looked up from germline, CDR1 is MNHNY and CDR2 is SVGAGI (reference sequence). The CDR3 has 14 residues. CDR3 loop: CASRPRTENYGYIF. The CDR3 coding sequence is TGTGCCAGCAGACCCCGGACGGAAAACTATGGCTACATCTTC.

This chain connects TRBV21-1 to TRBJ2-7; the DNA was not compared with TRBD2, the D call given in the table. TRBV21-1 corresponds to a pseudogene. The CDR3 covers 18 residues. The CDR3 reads CASSKRLAGGPVVREQYF. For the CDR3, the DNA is TGTGCCAGCAGCAAAAGACTAGCGGGAGGGCCCGTCGTCCGCGAGCAGTACTTC.

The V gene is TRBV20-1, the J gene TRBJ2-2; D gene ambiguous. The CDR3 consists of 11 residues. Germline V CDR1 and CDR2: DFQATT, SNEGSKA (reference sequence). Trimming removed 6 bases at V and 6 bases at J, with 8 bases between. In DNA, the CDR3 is TGCAGTGCCTCGCAGCCCGGGGAGCTGTTTTTT. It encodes CSASQPGELFF.

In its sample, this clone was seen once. CDR3 DNA sequence: TGTGCCAGCTCCTACACAACTGACAGTGGCTACACCTTC. Translation: CASSYTTDSGYTF. This rearrangement joins TRBV18 to TRBJ1-2, with D tentatively TRBD1 (5 bases). This CDR3 has 13 residues. Between the trimmed V and J ends, which lost 6 bases and 7 bases, there was a span of 15 bases. Germline values: CDR1 KGHSH, CDR2 LQKENI.

The CDR3 bases are TGTGCCAGCAGTTCGGGGACCTACGAGCAGTACTTC. It yields the protein CASSSGTYEQYF. J is TRBJ2-7 and V is TRBV28; D perhaps matches TRBD2 (5 bases). CDR1 and CDR2 from the germline V gene are MDHEN and SYDVKM. The CDR3 has 12 residues. V dropped 4 bases and J dropped 2 bases, with 6 bases sitting between them.

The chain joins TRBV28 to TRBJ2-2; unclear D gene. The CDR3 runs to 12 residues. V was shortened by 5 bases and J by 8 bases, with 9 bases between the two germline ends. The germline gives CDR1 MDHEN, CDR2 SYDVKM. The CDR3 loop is CASSLMLGELFF. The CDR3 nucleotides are TGTGCCAGCAGTCTTATGCTAGGGGAGCTGTTTTTT. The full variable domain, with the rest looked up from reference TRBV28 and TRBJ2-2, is DVKVTQSSRYLVKRTGEKVFLECVQDMDHENMFWYRQDPGLGLRLIYFSYDVKMKEKGDIPEGYSVSREKKERFSLILESASTNQTSMYLCASSLMLGELFFGEGSRLTVL.